Given below is one T cell receptor (beta chain) in context. The antigen it binds to is not known. No base-level quality is on record; no much larger clone is a single base apart. This record belongs to a study of T cells in Graves' hyperthyroidism and ophthalmopathy (dated by TCRdb to the late 2010s). In terms of the full investigation: Peripheral blood samples were taken at initial diagnosis, before any treatment was given. TCR Vbeta CDR3 sequencing of fewer than 150 peripheral blood samples (43 ophthalmopathy, approximately 80 hyperthyroidism and around 17 progressor patients) is reported in the paper. The approximately 90 discovery patients were divided at random into training and test sets in a 7:3 ratio. Prospective prediction of ophthalmopathy was tested in an independent validation cohort consisting of fewer than 20 hyperthyroidism patients and more than 15 patients who later progressed to ophthalmopathy. Thyroid tissue and blood T-cell repertoires from over 5 Graves' hyperthyroidism patients were also compared in the study. A discovery cohort of about a hundred patients, 43 with Graves' ophthalmopathy and roughly 59 with stable Graves' hyperthyroidism, was used to find distinguishing TCR V-J signatures. After blood sampling, hyperthyroidism patients were treated with methimazole at a starting dose of 30 mg daily, and ophthalmopathy patients were treated with high-dose intravenous methylprednisolone. Overall results and qualifications from the work: No statistical method was used to set the sample size in advance, and investigators knew the group allocation. Blood samples also contained most of the expanded thyroid clonotypes (frequency above 0.001), which suggests that blood repertoires may reflect thyroid immune responses. A model built on a 13 V-J signature distinguished ophthalmopathy from stable hyperthyroidism, reaching around 87% sensitivity and about 81% specificity in cross-validation and 80%/75% in testing. In validation, progression to ophthalmopathy was predicted by the model with nearly 71% sensitivity and roughly 76% specificity, a median of around 6.5 months before onset.

The TCR beta CDR3 regions were amplified from the RNA transcripts. The TCR CDR3 was subjected to a first round of RT-PCR using the HTBI primer set and the Qiagen OneStep RT-PCR kit. Libraries were constructed in a second round of multiplex PCR, after which size selection and purification were carried out. Sequencing of the libraries was done on an Illumina HiSeq2000 using paired-end 100 bp reads. Per the original workflow: SOAPnuke was used to process the raw data, with reads discarded if the reads contained adapters or uncalled bases, had a mean Phred below 15, or lacked an exact constant-primer or identifier match. High-quality paired reads were merged using COPE v1.2.5, and each unique nucleotide sequence was defined as a clonotype. Clonotypes were aligned to IMGT TRBV, TRBD and TRBJ reference segments using MiTCR v1.1. Analysis was restricted to V-J combinations with a frequency above 0.0001, which covered roughly 99% of repertoires. The TCS score was defined as F50 (clonal expansion) divided by E x V (chaos), with BLOSUM62-based TCRdist calculated between CDR3 peptides within each V-J. Welch's t-statistics and random forest reduced some 510 V-J features to 10 to 15, which were used in a naive Bayes classifier (R e1071). TCRdb itself trimmed the public reads at Q25 with fastp, ran MiXCR and retained productive beta chains. A single entry per CDR3 protein holds the most common genes and DNA from its merged rows. The V and J calls reflect TCRdb's pipeline rather than the authors' work. The table for this sample lists a few hundred thousand distinct CDR3 sequences; about a fifth of them were counted only once. Of the sample, less than 45% is held by the ten largest clones.

The CDR3 holds 13 amino acids from the cysteine to the phenylalanine. The entry retains the CDR3 DNA only, 39 bases that are in frame from base 1. The germline V gene encodes CDR1 SQVTM and CDR2 ANQGSEA. Unmatched junction bases come to 4, with V trimmed by 4 bases and J by 4 bases. Moderately to severely active disease, a Clinical Activity Score of at least 3, a NOSPECS grade of at least 4, and a duration under 3 months were present in ophthalmopathy patients. Patients with uncontrolled infections, other autoimmune diseases, pregnancy or lactation were excluded. Clinical symptoms, serum thyroxine and TRAb, thyroid ultrasound, and orbital computed tomography formed the basis for the diagnoses. Ficoll-Paque density gradient centrifugation was used to isolate PBMCs from about 10 ml of fresh peripheral blood. Trizol reagent was used to extract total RNA, and RNA quality was then checked on an Agilent 2100 Bioanalyzer.

This receptor was obtained from a man aged 18-30 years with Graves' ophthalmopathy. The chain links TRBV29-1 with TRBJ2-3; a stretch of 8 junction bases matches TRBD2. The sample was blood. The CDR3: CSVVGREADTQYF. The sequence in DNA is TGCAGCGTTGTAGGGCGGGAGGCAGATACGCAGTATTTT.